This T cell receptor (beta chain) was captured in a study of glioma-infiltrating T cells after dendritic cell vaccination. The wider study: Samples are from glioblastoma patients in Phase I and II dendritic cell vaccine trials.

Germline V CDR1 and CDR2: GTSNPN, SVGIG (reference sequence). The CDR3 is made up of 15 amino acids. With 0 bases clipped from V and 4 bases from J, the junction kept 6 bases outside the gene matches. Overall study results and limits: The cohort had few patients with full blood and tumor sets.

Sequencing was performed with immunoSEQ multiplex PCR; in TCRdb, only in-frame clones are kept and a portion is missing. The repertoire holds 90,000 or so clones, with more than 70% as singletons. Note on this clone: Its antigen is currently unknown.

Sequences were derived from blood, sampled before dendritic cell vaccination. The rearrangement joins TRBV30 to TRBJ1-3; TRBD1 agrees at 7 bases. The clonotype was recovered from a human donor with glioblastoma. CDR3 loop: CAWSVTGKYGNTIYF. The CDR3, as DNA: TGTGCCTGGAGTGTGACAGGGAAGTACGGAAACACCATATATTTT.